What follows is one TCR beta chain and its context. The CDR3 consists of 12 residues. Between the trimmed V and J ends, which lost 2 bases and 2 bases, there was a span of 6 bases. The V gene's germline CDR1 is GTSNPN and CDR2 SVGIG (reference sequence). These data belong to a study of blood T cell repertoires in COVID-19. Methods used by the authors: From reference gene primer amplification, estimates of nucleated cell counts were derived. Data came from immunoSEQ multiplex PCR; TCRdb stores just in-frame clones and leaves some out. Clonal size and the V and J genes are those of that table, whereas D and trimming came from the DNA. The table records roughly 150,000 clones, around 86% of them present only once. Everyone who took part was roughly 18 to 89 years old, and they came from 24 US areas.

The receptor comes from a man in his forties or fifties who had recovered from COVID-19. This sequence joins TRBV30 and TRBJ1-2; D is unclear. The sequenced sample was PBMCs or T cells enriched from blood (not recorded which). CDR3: CAWSYQNYGYTF. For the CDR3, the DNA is TGTGCCTGGAGTTACCAGAACTATGGCTACACCTTC. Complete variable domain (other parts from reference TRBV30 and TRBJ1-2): SQTIHQWPATLVQPVGSPLSLECTVEGTSNPNLYWYRQAAGRGLQLLFYSVGIGQISSEVPQNLSASRPQDRQFILSSKKLLLSDSGFYLCAWSYQNYGYTFGSGTRLTVV.